This is a list of T cell receptor beta chains from one sample in a study of control samples from healthy donors and cancer patients. The repertoire was sequenced with immunoSEQ multiplex PCR; TCRdb's copy has only in-frame clones and lacks some. The table has about 170,000 clones, 93% seen once. Material: blood. These receptors originate from a woman aged 55-75 years in good health. Each CDR3 is given with its conserved first and last residue. Each record gives: D gene, J gene, CDR3 length, V gene, CDR3 protein. A D gene is named only where the DNA matches it firmly.

NA | TRBJ1-6 | 15 | TRBV6-6 | CASIQAGQGNSPLHF
TRBD2 | TRBJ2-2 | 13 | TRBV12-3/TRBV12-4 | CASSRARGGGLFF
NA | TRBJ1-3 | 14 | TRBV20-1 | CSASPVLTGNTIYF
NA | TRBJ1-6 | 14 | TRBV2 | CASSEGLSNSPLHF
TRBD2 | TRBJ2-1 | 15 | TRBV4-3 | CASSQLAGDYNEQFF
NA | TRBJ1-4 | 14 | TRBV6-2/TRBV6-3 | CASSSVATNEKLFF
NA | TRBJ1-4 | 12 | TRBV6-1 | CASSERGEKLFF
NA | TRBJ2-1 | 13 | TRBV7-3 | CASSPIGADEQFF
NA | TRBJ1-6 | 12 | TRBV6-5 | CASMEGNSPLHF
NA | TRBJ1-1 | 17 | TRBV6-2/TRBV6-3 | CASSSILRGRVNTEAFF
NA | TRBJ2-7 | 12 | TRBV13 | CASSLNKYEQYF
NA | TRBJ1-4 | 13 | TRBV9 | CASSVGTDEKLFF
TRBD1 | TRBJ1-5 | 16 | TRBV7-9 | CASSFTTGQGVQPQHF
NA | TRBJ1-6 | 12 | TRBV12-3/TRBV12-4 | CASSQGNSPLHF
NA | TRBJ1-2 | 12 | TRBV27 | CASSFRGYGYTF
NA | TRBJ2-2 | 15 | TRBV4-3 | CASSQDQAHTGELFF
NA | TRBJ1-2 | 10 | TRBV20-1 | CSAGIAGYTF
NA | TRBJ2-7 | 14 | TRBV4-3 | CASSQEYSTYEQYF
TRBD1 | TRBJ1-2 | 16 | TRBV5-1 | CASSLELGQTNYGYTF
NA | TRBJ2-5 | 13 | TRBV12-3/TRBV12-4 | CASSLRGAETQYF